The 5 T cell receptor beta chains in this list originate from one sample, sequenced in a study of beta chain features in type 1 diabetes. Reverse transcription of all isolated RNA meant that expressed TCRB transcripts were sequenced. Only in-frame clones appear in the TCRdb table, and some are missing; sequencing was by immunoSEQ multiplex PCR. The table shows roughly 610,000 clones, with roughly a sixth occurring only once. Sequencing was performed on naive CD4+ T cells from blood. The receptors originated from a man aged 18 to 29 in good health.

This clone has only a few counts. The V call is TRBV15, the J call TRBJ2-5, with 10 positions matching TRBD2. CDR1 and CDR2 from the germline V gene are LNHNV and YYDKDF (reference sequence). Trimming removed 1 base from V and 2 bases from J; junction bases left unmatched: 7. The CDR3 totals 17 residues. The CDR3 here is CATSRGMTSGSQETQYF. CDR3 DNA sequence: TGTGCCACCAGCAGAGGAATGACTAGCGGGTCTCAAGAGACCCAGTACTTC.

This clone appeared a few times. The chain links TRBV5-6 to TRBJ1-1; D possibly corresponds to TRBD1 (5 bases). CDR1 and CDR2 from the germline V gene are SGHDT and YYEEEE. V was cut by 2 bases and J by 0 bases, with 11 bases left in between. The CDR3 loop spans 15 amino acids. The CDR3 is CASSFRQTMNTEAFF. CDR3 DNA: TGTGCCAGCAGCTTCAGACAGACTATGAACACTGAAGCTTTCTTT.

The rearrangement joins TRBV7-3 to TRBJ2-1; D is possibly TRBD2 (6 bases). V lost 2 bases to trimming and J lost 0 bases, with 11 bases between them. The CDR3 runs 16 residues. In germline, CDR1 is SGHTA, CDR2 FQGTGA. The CDR3 reads CASSLPGGSSYNEQFF. As DNA, the CDR3 is TGTGCCAGCAGCTTACCCGGGGGTAGCTCCTACAATGAGCAGTTCTTC.

The V and J genes are TRBV2 and TRBJ1-5, with D possibly matching TRBD1 (5 bases). Trimming took off 4 bases at V and 6 bases at J, with 10 bases between the two ends. This CDR3 region has 13 residues. Looked up from germline, CDR1 is SNHLY and CDR2 is FYNNEI. This CDR3 is CASSVRVSQPQHF. The CDR3 nucleotides read TGTGCCAGCAGTGTCAGGGTGTCTCAGCCCCAGCATTTT.

Only a few counts were recorded for this clone. V gene TRBV11-2 combines with J gene TRBJ2-1, with 8 bases fitting TRBD2. The germline V gene encodes CDR1 SGHAT and CDR2 FQNNGV. The CDR3 extends over 17 amino acids. V dropped 3 bases and J dropped 8; count of bases not matched to a gene: 15. The CDR3 protein is CASSFSSSLAGGYEQFF. CDR3 DNA sequence: TGTGCCAGCAGCTTCTCGAGCTCTCTGGCGGGAGGCTATGAGCAGTTCTTC.